This TCR beta chain is drawn from a study of cytomegalovirus exposure and HLA in healthy donors. Looking at the study overall: The roughly 120 validation repertoires and the approximately 690 first-cohort repertoires shared a platform, a later analysis reported. Overall study findings and caveats: Reported performance of the classifier showed diagnosis of cytomegalovirus status with high specificity and sensitivity.

In the case of this clone: Its antigen is not known.

Trimming took off 0 bases at V and 8 bases at J, with 8 bases between the two ends. The germline CDR1 and CDR2 sequences are KGHSH and LQKENI. This CDR3 is 13 amino acids long. Only in-frame clones appear in the TCRdb table, and some are missing; sequencing was by immunoSEQ multiplex PCR. The sample holds about 55,000 clones, 75% to 95% seen once. V gene TRBV18 combines with J gene TRBJ2-1, with D hard to call. This TCR was recovered from a young man in good health and CMV-seronegative. The sample was PBMCs. The CDR3 DNA follows: TGTGCCAGCTCACCACCAGTCGCGGATGAGCAGTTCTTC. Protein: CASSPPVADEQFF.